Following are 32 T cell receptor beta chains from one sample sequenced in a study of shared clonotypes between healthy human individuals. The protocol was immunoSEQ multiplex PCR, while the TCRdb copy is restricted to in-frame clones and leaves out a portion. This table holds 2.3 million or so clones, 93% found once. What was sequenced was naive CD4+ T cells from PBMCs. Subset described: CD45RA+ positively selected. These receptors originate from a man aged 18 to 29 in good health. Some clones in this sample may be carry-over from other donors' samples.

The CDR3, as DNA: TGTGCCAGCAACACTGGAAAACCCCTGGGACTAGCGGGAGTGCCAGAGACCCAGTACTTC. It yields the protein CASNTGKPLGLAGVPETQYF. The V call is TRBV19, the J call TRBJ2-5; 14 bases agree with TRBD2. CDR1 is LNHDA and CDR2 is SQIVND in the germline V gene (reference sequence). The V and J ends lost 9 bases and 4 bases, in that order; junction bases with no gene match: 22. This CDR3 spans 20 amino acids.

The chain employs TRBV28 and TRBJ2-1; 9 bases fit TRBD2. Germline assignment: CDR1 MDHEN and CDR2 SYDVKM. This CDR3 region has 17 residues. V shed 7 bases, J shed 8 bases, and the junction held 18 bases outside the gene matches. For the CDR3, the DNA is TGTGCCAGCACCCTCCCCGCGGGTAGCGGGAGTTCCTATGAGCAGTTCTTC. This codes for CASTLPAGSGSSYEQFF.

The gene calls are TRBV7-3 and TRBJ2-7; D is unclear. The V gene's germline CDR1 is SGHTA and CDR2 FQGTGA. The CDR3 runs to 12 residues. V was shortened by 1 base and J by 6 bases, with 7 bases between the two germline ends. CDR3 DNA sequence: TGTGCCAGCAGCTTAAACCGTGCCGAGCAGTACTTC. Its translation is CASSLNRAEQYF.

The chain links TRBV6-1 to TRBJ2-6; D may match TRBD1 or TRBD2 (6 bases each). The V gene lost 1 base and the J gene lost 4 bases, with 11 bases spanning the gap. Looked up from germline, CDR1 is MNHNS and CDR2 is SASEGT. The CDR3 has 16 residues. This chain's CDR3 is CASSEVRGHGANVLTF. CDR3 coding DNA: TGTGCCAGCAGTGAAGTTCGGGGGCACGGGGCCAACGTCCTGACTTTC.

This clone was picked up one time. The chain combines TRBV12-2 with TRBJ2-7; no DNA check was done on the table's D call, TRBD2. TRBV12-2 is given as a pseudogene. The CDR3 sequence is 17 residues long. The CDR3 loop reads CASRLAGPAGFSYEQYF. The CDR3 DNA is TGTGCAAGTCGCTTAGCAGGGCCAGCGGGCTTCTCCTACGAGCAGTACTTC.

The chain links TRBV6-5 to TRBJ2-3, with 8 bases identical to TRBD2. The germline V gene has CDR1 MNHEY and CDR2 SVGAGI. The CDR3 is 15 residues long. Unmatched junction bases numbered 7, after V lost 6 bases and J lost 2 bases. Here the CDR3 reads CASRRTSQITDTQYF. The CDR3 nucleotides are TGTGCCAGCAGGCGGACTAGCCAAATCACAGATACGCAGTATTTT.

The chain links TRBV30 to TRBJ2-2; D is possibly TRBD2 (5 bases). Germline values: CDR1 GTSNPN, CDR2 SVGIG (reference sequence). This CDR3 comprises 13 residues. V shed 0 bases and J shed 8 bases, with 10 bases lying between them. CDR3 sequence reads: CAWSVDYLGELFF. CDR3 DNA: TGTGCCTGGAGTGTTGACTACTTGGGGGAGCTGTTTTTT.

The chain couples TRBV20-1 to TRBJ1-2; D gene uncertain. The germline gives CDR1 DFQATT, CDR2 SNEGSKA (reference sequence). The CDR3 has 11 amino acids. Between the trimmed V and J ends, which lost 2 bases and 6 bases, there was a span of 7 bases. The CDR3 nucleotides read TGCAGTGCTAGACGGCGGGATGGCTACACCTTC. Residues: CSARRRDGYTF.

The CDR3 loop reads CASSLVFRAPTEAFF. CDR3 DNA: TGCGCCAGCAGCCTAGTTTTCAGGGCCCCCACTGAAGCTTTCTTT. The chain is built from TRBV5-1 and TRBJ1-1; tentatively, D is TRBD1 (5 bases). The CDR3 runs to 15 residues. The V end lost 4 bases, the J end lost 4 bases, and 17 bases lay between the germline ends. Per germline, CDR1 SGHRS and CDR2 YFSETQ.

The chain links TRBV7-9 to TRBJ2-5; D is ambiguous. Germline V gene data show CDR1 as SEHNR and CDR2 as FQNEAQ (reference sequence). The CDR3 is made up of 14 amino acids. The V and J ends lost 7 bases and 5 bases respectively, with 17 bases between them. CDR3: CASNLTPDGETQYF. In DNA, the CDR3 is TGTGCCAGCAACCTGACCCCCGACGGCGAGACCCAGTACTTC.

The chain joins TRBV7-8 to TRBJ1-2; 10 bases agree with TRBD1. V trimming: 8 bases; J trimming: 9 bases; junction bases outside the gene matches: 12. Germline V gives CDR1 SGHVS, CDR2 FQNEAQ. CDR3 length equals 14 residues. CDR3 protein: CASVLGTGVSSYTF. In DNA form, the CDR3 reads TGTGCCAGCGTCCTGGGGACAGGGGTCTCGAGCTACACCTTC. The whole variable domain, filled in from reference TRBV7-8 and TRBJ1-2, reads GAGVSQSPRYKVAKRGQDVALRCDPISGHVSLFWYQQALGQGPEFLTYFQNEAQLDKSGLPSDRFFAERPEGSVSTLKIQRTQQEDSAVYLCASVLGTGVSSYTFGSGTRLTVV.

J is TRBJ2-7 and V is TRBV7-9; either TRBD1 or TRBD2 may fit D (5 bases each). The CDR3 has 16 residues. Germline CDR1 SEHNR, CDR2 FQNEAQ (reference sequence). The V end was cut by 5 bases, the J end by 6 bases, with 23 bases between. The CDR3 DNA follows: TGTGCCAGCAGCCCCCCCGGGACCGCAGAATCGAGCGAGCAGTACTTC. This codes for CASSPPGTAESSEQYF.

V is TRBV6-4 and J is TRBJ2-5; D is uncertain. The CDR3 length is 10 residues. The germline V gene has CDR1 MRHNA and CDR2 SNTAGT. Deletions cut 8 bases from V and 3 bases from J, with 4 bases between. CDR3: CASDKETQYF. The CDR3 DNA sequence: TGTGCCAGCGATAAAGAGACCCAGTACTTC.

The CDR3 spells CASSNAGTVGNEQFF. CDR3 coding DNA: TGTGCCAGCAGCAACGCGGGTACGGTCGGGAATGAGCAGTTCTTC. V gene TRBV7-9 combines with J gene TRBJ2-1, with D perhaps matching TRBD2 (5 bases). CDR3 length: 15 residues. Germline CDR1 and CDR2: SEHNR and FQNEAQ (reference sequence). V gave up 5 bases and J gave up 7 bases, with 18 bases separating them.

This chain links TRBV4-2 with TRBJ2-5, with a tentative D call TRBD2 (5 bases). There are 15 residues in the CDR3. The germline CDR1 and CDR2 sequences are LGHNA and YNFKEQ. The V end was cut by 1 base, the J end by 7 bases, with 16 bases between. CDR3 region: CASSQGEAVGRTQYF. CDR3 nucleotides: TGTGCCAGCAGCCAAGGGGAAGCGGTGGGCAGGACCCAGTACTTC.

The chain couples TRBV6-1 to TRBJ1-1; 11 nucleotides line up with TRBD1. Trimming cost V 11 bases and J 2 bases; bases outside gene matches: 10. Germline assignment: CDR1 MNHNS and CDR2 SASEGT. This CDR3 is built from 15 residues. The CDR3 nucleotides read TGTGCCGGGCGGGGGACAGGGGGACGTAACACTGAAGCTTTCTTT. Protein sequence: CAGRGTGGRNTEAFF.

The chain uses TRBV6-1 and TRBJ2-3; a weak D match, TRBD1 (5 bases). In germline, CDR1 is MNHNS, CDR2 SASEGT. V was clipped by 6 bases and J by 3 bases, with 10 bases between them. The CDR3 extends over 13 amino acids. Here the CDR3 DNA reads TGTGCCAGCAGAGTGGGGCATACAGATACGCAGTATTTT. Its protein product is CASRVGHTDTQYF.

The rearrangement joins TRBV7-9 to TRBJ1-4, with TRBD1 as a possible D gene (6 bases). Trimming took off 5 bases at V and 8 bases at J, with 18 bases between the two ends. CDR3 length: 15 residues. Per germline, CDR1 SEHNR and CDR2 FQNEAQ (reference sequence). CDR3 amino acids: CASSRRTDFEEKLFF. CDR3 nucleotides: TGTGCCAGCAGCCGGAGGACAGATTTTGAGGAAAAACTGTTTTTT.

The chain recombines TRBV19 with TRBJ1-2, with 8 bases that match TRBD1. The germline gives CDR1 LNHDA, CDR2 SQIVND (reference sequence). CDR3 length equals 15 residues. V gave up 6 bases and J gave up 2 bases; unmatched junction bases: 8. This CDR3 is CASRSPGQDNYGYTF. The CDR3 region has the DNA TGTGCCAGTAGAAGCCCGGGACAGGACAACTATGGCTACACCTTC.

The rearrangement uses TRBV9 and TRBJ2-7; 7 bases align to TRBD1. Trimming removed 3 bases from V and 3 bases from J; junction bases left unmatched: 9. Germline CDR1 SGDLS, CDR2 YYNGEE. The CDR3 extends over 15 amino acids. CDR3 coding DNA: TGTGCCAGCAGCGAAACCTCCGGGACAGTCTACGAGCAGTACTTC. Its protein product is CASSETSGTVYEQYF. Using reference TRBV9 and TRBJ2-7 for the parts outside the CDR3, the full variable domain is DSGVTQTPKHLITATGQRVTLRCSPRSGDLSVYWYQQSLDQGLQFLIQYYNGEERAKGNILERFSAQQFPDLHSELNLSSLELGDSALYFCASSETSGTVYEQYFGPGTRLTVT.

The chain joins TRBV7-6 to TRBJ1-4; 9 positions agree with TRBD1. There are 15 residues in the CDR3. In germline, CDR1 is SGHVS, CDR2 FNYEAQ. Trimming cost V 0 bases and J 5 bases; bases outside gene matches: 1. CDR3: CASSLAGTGNEKLFF. CDR3 sequence (DNA): TGTGCCAGCAGCTTAGCGGGGACAGGGAATGAAAAACTGTTTTTT.

V gene TRBV18 combines with J gene TRBJ2-7, with 7 bases aligning to TRBD2. CDR3 length: 13 amino acids. The J segment lost 6 bases and the V segment lost 3 bases, leaving 5 bases of the junction unmatched. The V gene's germline CDR1 is KGHSH and CDR2 LQKENI. The CDR3 here is CASSPPTSSEQYF. The CDR3 DNA sequence: TGTGCCAGCTCACCCCCGACTAGCTCCGAGCAGTACTTC.

This clone was counted once. This chain uses TRBV7-9 with TRBJ1-3; D is uncertain. The CDR3 extends over 14 amino acids. Germline lookup yields CDR1 SEHNR and CDR2 FQNEAQ (reference sequence). Trimming cost V 1 base and J 8 bases, with 12 bases left between them. CDR3 in amino acids: CASSLGPRRDTIYF. CDR3 nucleotide sequence: TGTGCCAGCAGCTTAGGTCCCAGGAGGGACACCATATATTTT.

The J gene is TRBJ2-5, the V gene TRBV5-1; 10 bases agree with TRBD1. The CDR3 runs 16 residues. Looked up from germline, CDR1 is SGHRS and CDR2 is YFSETQ. Germline trimming cut 0 bases from V and 4 bases from J; bases unmatched to any gene: 6. The CDR3 DNA reads as TGCGCCAGCAGCTTGGTTTCGGGACAGGGGCCAGAGACCCAGTACTTC. Translating gives CASSLVSGQGPETQYF.

Comment on this clone: The sample has other DNA sequences that encode this CDR3 too. The V gene is TRBV29-1, the J gene TRBJ2-2, with 8 nucleotides matching TRBD2. With 6 bases clipped from V and 0 bases from J, the junction kept 15 bases outside the gene matches. Germline lookup yields CDR1 SQVTM and CDR2 ANQGSEA. The CDR3 loop spans 18 amino acids. The CDR3 DNA reads as TGCAGCGTGAAGAGCCATGGGGACGGGAGGGCGAACACCGGGGAGCTGTTTTTT. Encoded protein: CSVKSHGDGRANTGELFF.

For this clone: Other DNA sequences in this sample translate to the same CDR3. The chain joins TRBV28 to TRBJ2-7; D ambiguous. The CDR3 totals 11 residues. The germline gives CDR1 MDHEN, CDR2 SYDVKM. Trimming left V 6 bases short and J 4 bases short, with 7 bases between. CDR3 sequence (DNA): TGTGCCAGCAGCTCTAGGTACGAGCAGTACTTC. Protein: CASSSRYEQYF.

V gene TRBV18 combines with J gene TRBJ2-2; TRBD1 might be the D (6 bases). The CDR3 runs 17 residues. Germline V gene sequence: CDR1 KGHSH, CDR2 LQKENI. V lost 1 base and J lost 1, with 13 bases in between. DNA for the CDR3: TGTGCCAGCTCACCACTACCGGGACAAGGGAACACCGGGGAGCTGTTTTTT. Residues: CASSPLPGQGNTGELFF. Combining the CDR3 with reference TRBV18 and TRBJ2-2 gives the whole variable domain NAGVMQNPRHLVRRRGQEARLRCSPMKGHSHVYWYRQLPEEGLKFMVYLQKENIIDESGMPKERFSAEFPKEGPSILRIQQVVRGDSAAYFCASSPLPGQGNTGELFFGEGSRLTVL.

The chain has TRBV28 and TRBJ1-3; 7 nucleotides align to TRBD1. V gave up 6 bases and J gave up 2 bases; unmatched junction bases: 7. This CDR3 comprises 15 residues. Germline V gene sequence: CDR1 MDHEN, CDR2 SYDVKM. CDR3 in amino acids: CASSPIDRAGNTIYF. CDR3 nucleotide sequence: TGTGCCAGCAGCCCAATCGACAGGGCTGGAAACACCATATATTTT.

The J gene is TRBJ2-2, the V gene TRBV19; D is perhaps TRBD2 (5 bases). Per the germline V gene, CDR1 is LNHDA and CDR2 is SQIVND (reference sequence). The ends were cut back, 6 bases at V and 1 base at J, with 6 bases in the middle. The CDR3 runs to 13 residues. The CDR3 region has the DNA TGTGCCAGTAGCGGGGTGAACACCGGGGAGCTGTTTTTT. Translation: CASSGVNTGELFF.

V gene TRBV28 combines with J gene TRBJ2-1; TRBD2 matches 8 bases. From germline, CDR1 is MDHEN and CDR2 SYDVKM. The CDR3 runs to 16 residues. The ends lost 1 base at V and 2 bases at J; junction bases unmatched: 4. The CDR3 DNA reads TGTGCCAGCAGTTTATACAGCGGGAGAACCTACAATGAGCAGTTCTTC. As protein: CASSLYSGRTYNEQFF.

The chain recombines TRBV9 with TRBJ2-1, with 9 bases identical to TRBD2. CDR1 is SGDLS, CDR2 YYNGEE, per germline. CDR3 length: 14 residues. With V trimmed by 4 bases and J by 8 bases, 7 bases remained unmatched. For the CDR3, the DNA is TGTGCCAGCAGCCCGAGCGGGAGGTATTATGAGCAGTTCTTC. Amino acids: CASSPSGRYYEQFF.

A word on this clone: One end of the junction varies from germline; a read error may be responsible. V and J are TRBV28 and TRBJ2-7; 15 nucleotides line up with TRBD2. Per germline, CDR1 MDHEN and CDR2 SYDVKM. The CDR3 sequence is 14 residues long. CDR3 coding DNA: TGTGCCAGCAGTATGTTCGGACTAGCGGGAGGGGGGAGCTTC. Translation gives CASSMFGLAGGGSF. Filled out from reference TRBV28 and TRBJ2-7, the complete variable domain reads DVKVTQSSRYLVKRTGEKVFLECVQDMDHENMFWYRQDPGLGLRLIYFSYDVKMKEKGDIPEGYSVSREKKERFSLILESASTNQTSMYLCASSMFGLAGGGSFGPGTRLTVT.